These T cell receptor beta chains were read from a single sample in a study of human CD8 memory T cell subsets. From its re-call of the 5' RACE reads, TCRdb lists each CDR3 protein once, without DNA. Its listing shows about 5,600 distinct CDR3 sequences. The sequenced sample was CD8+ effector memory T cells (TEM) sorted from PBMCs. The receptors here all came from a human donor in good health. CDR3s include the opening cysteine and the closing phenylalanine or tryptophan. Not every row has a clone size; where given, it reads once, few, many or a size class.

abundance | j_gene | v_gene | CDR3aa
NA | TRBJ1-2 | TRBV9 | CASSADSSPNYGYTF
NA | TRBJ1-1 | TRBV30 | CAWSPLAGEATEAFF
NA | TRBJ2-3 | TRBV7-3 | CASSLTGGTDDTQYF
NA | TRBJ2-7 | TRBV27 | CASSLGPGAYEQYF
NA | TRBJ2-3 | TRBV27 | CASSLSSEGGHTDTQYF
medium-sized | TRBJ2-1 | TRBV7-2 | CASSLGLAGFEQFF
NA | TRBJ2-1 | TRBV5-5 | CASSLVLYGYNEQFF
NA | TRBJ2-7 | TRBV5-4 | CASSPSPGTSVDEQYF
NA | TRBJ2-7 | TRBV7-6 | CASSLEPPGGIYEQYF
NA | TRBJ2-7 | TRBV6-5 | CASSYSGRNEQYF
NA | TRBJ1-5 | TRBV21-1 | CATGGDRIFGNQPQHF
NA | TRBJ2-5 | TRBV10-2 | CASSPSFTSGIQETQYF
NA | TRBJ2-3 | TRBV7-3 | CASSLGLGLAGDTQYF
medium-sized | TRBJ1-5 | TRBV5-1 | CASSLSGLGNQPQHF
NA | TRBJ2-1 | TRBV7-2 | CASSDGGSYNEQFF
medium-sized | TRBJ2-7 | TRBV27 | CASSFSGTGVLYEQYF
medium-sized | TRBJ2-5 | TRBV20-1 | CSARSSGRAGMQETQYF
NA | TRBJ2-7 | TRBV7-6 | CASSLGGPLLSYEQYF
NA | TRBJ2-3 | TRBV28 | CASRILSTTGYTDTQYF
NA | TRBJ1-1 | TRBV7-9 | CASSFLEATEAFF
NA | TRBJ2-7 | TRBV7-6 | CASSLAPSLYEQYF
NA | TRBJ2-2 | TRBV5-1 | CASSWDRAPNTGELFF
NA | TRBJ1-1 | TRBV7-2 | CASSPLGAMNTEAFF
NA | TRBJ2-1 | TRBV4-1 | CASSQDEDRGSYNEQFF